These 11 T cell receptor beta chains were all obtained from the same sample, sequenced in a study of blood T cell repertoires in COVID-19 (dated by TCRdb to the early 2020s). Libraries came from the immunoSEQ multiplex PCR assay. TCRdb obtained this table from immuneACCESS and retained in-frame rearrangements with V and J assigned. These tables miss some clones; where compared with another copy, unresolved V genes account for less than half of the shortfall, and the remainder is unexplained. The sample includes roughly 380,000 clones, with over 75% observed a single time. The leading ten clones occupy about 1.5% of the sample. Sequenced material: PBMCs or T cells enriched from blood (not recorded which). The receptors derive from a young man who had recovered from COVID-19.

This clone has only one observation. The genes are TRBV7-9 and TRBJ2-7; D might be TRBD2 (6 bases). The V end lost 0 bases, the J end lost 6 bases, and 15 bases lay between the germline ends. Per germline, CDR1 SEHNR and CDR2 FQNEAQ (reference sequence). The CDR3 consists of 15 residues. As DNA, the CDR3 is TGTGCCAGCAGCTTAGCGCAGATAAGGGGAGGCGAGCAGTACTTC. Amino acids: CASSLAQIRGGEQYF.

Note on this clone: Additional DNA sequences in this sample encode the identical CDR3. V usage is TRBV12-3 or TRBV12-4 and J usage is TRBJ1-5; TRBD1 might be the D (5 bases). The length of the CDR3 is 12 residues. V gave up 2 bases and J gave up 6 bases, with 5 bases separating them. In DNA, the CDR3 is TGTGCCAGCAGTTTAAGGGGTCAGCCCCAGCATTTT. Protein product: CASSLRGQPQHF.

The rearrangement uses TRBV5-4 and TRBJ1-1; 9 bases fit TRBD1. The CDR3 extends over 17 amino acids. The germline V gene encodes CDR1 SGHNT and CDR2 YYREEE (reference sequence). The ends lost 5 bases at V and 3 bases at J; junction bases unmatched: 14. CDR3 DNA: TGTGCCAGCAGTCTCGACAGGGGGGGTCGAAAGGACACTGAAGCTTTCTTT. Protein sequence: CASSLDRGGRKDTEAFF. Filled out from reference TRBV5-4 and TRBJ1-1, the complete variable domain reads ETGVTQSPTHLIKTRGQQVTLRCSSQSGHNTVSWYQQALGQGPQFIFQYYREEENGRGNFPPRFSGLQFPNYSSELNVNALELDDSALYLCASSLDRGGRKDTEAFFGQGTRLTVV.

This clone was recorded a few times. The chain joins TRBV15 to TRBJ1-6; TRBD1 might be the D (5 bases). The germline V and J ends were trimmed by 0 bases and 5 bases, with 5 bases remaining between them. Germline CDR1 reads LNHNV; CDR2 reads YYDKDF (reference sequence). This CDR3 has 14 amino acids. The CDR3 is CATSRDRDNSPLHF. The CDR3 region has the DNA TGTGCCACCAGCAGAGACAGGGATAATTCACCCCTCCACTTT.

The chain has TRBV29-1 and TRBJ2-7; D may be TRBD2 (5 bases). This CDR3 has 12 amino acids. The germline V gene encodes CDR1 SQVTM and CDR2 ANQGSEA. V was cut by 7 bases and J by 4 bases, with 14 bases left in between. CDR3 sequence: CSAIRDRYEQYF. Here the CDR3 DNA reads TGCAGCGCGATACGGGATCGGTACGAGCAGTACTTC.

This clone was found a few times. V usage is TRBV7-2 and J usage is TRBJ2-7; TRBD2 matches at 10 bases. With 2 bases clipped from V and 2 bases from J, the junction kept 9 bases outside the gene matches. This CDR3 contains 17 residues. CDR1 SGHTA and CDR2 FQGNSA come from the germline V gene. The CDR3: CASSLNPLAGVTYEQYF. The CDR3 nucleotides read TGTGCCAGCAGCTTAAATCCGCTAGCGGGGGTTACCTACGAGCAGTACTTC.

The rearrangement joins TRBV18 to TRBJ2-1; TRBD2 might be the D (6 bases). Trimming cost V 2 bases and J 0 bases, with 11 bases left between them. Germline loops: CDR1 KGHSH, CDR2 LQKENI. This CDR3 has 16 residues. CDR3 region: CASSPASGVSYNEQFF. Written as DNA, the CDR3 is TGTGCCAGCTCACCAGCATCGGGGGTCTCCTACAATGAGCAGTTCTTC.

This clone showed up just a few times. V gene TRBV9 combines with J gene TRBJ1-3; TRBD1 might be the D (5 bases). The germline V gene encodes CDR1 SGDLS and CDR2 YYNGEE. The CDR3 contains 17 residues. The V end was cut by 0 bases, the J end by 4 bases, with 17 bases between. CDR3 region: CASSVGKTRGIGNTIYF. Written as DNA, the CDR3 is TGTGCCAGCAGCGTAGGAAAAACCCGGGGGATAGGAAACACCATATATTTT.

A single count supports this clone. This sequence joins TRBV6-6 and TRBJ2-7; TRBD1 matches 7 bases. Trimming at V came to 6 bases and at J to 0 bases, leaving 2 bases not matched to a gene. The CDR3 runs 13 residues. The germline V gene encodes CDR1 MNHNY and CDR2 SVGAGI (reference sequence). DNA of the CDR3: TGTGCCAGCAGGGGGACAGCCTCCTACGAGCAGTACTTC. Amino acids: CASRGTASYEQYF.

The rearrangement joins TRBV7-9 to TRBJ2-7; 10 positions match TRBD1. CDR1 is SEHNR, CDR2 FQNEAQ, per germline (reference sequence). V dropped 5 bases and J dropped 4; count of bases not matched to a gene: 5. This CDR3 has 14 amino acids. The CDR3 nucleotides are TGTGCCAGCAGCCCCGGGACAGGGGAGTACGAGCAGTACTTC. It translates to CASSPGTGEYEQYF.

V usage is TRBV19 and J usage is TRBJ2-3, with 13 bases fitting TRBD2. The CDR3 length is 16 residues. The V gene's germline CDR1 is LNHDA and CDR2 SQIVND (reference sequence). Trimming removed 6 bases from V and 1 base from J; junction bases left unmatched: 4. CDR3 sequence (DNA): TGTGCCAGTAGAACCGGGACTAGCGGGGGCACAGATACGCAGTATTTT. It translates to CASRTGTSGGTDTQYF.